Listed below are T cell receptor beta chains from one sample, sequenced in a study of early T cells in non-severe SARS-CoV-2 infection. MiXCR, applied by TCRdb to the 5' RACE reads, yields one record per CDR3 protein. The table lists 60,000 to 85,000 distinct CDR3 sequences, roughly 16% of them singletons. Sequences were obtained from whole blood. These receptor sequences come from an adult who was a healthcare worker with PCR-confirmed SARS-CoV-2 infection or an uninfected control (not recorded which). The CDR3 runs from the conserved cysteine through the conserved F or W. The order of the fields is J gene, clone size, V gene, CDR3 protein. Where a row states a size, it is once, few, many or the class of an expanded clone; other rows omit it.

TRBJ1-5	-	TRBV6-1	CASTTTPGRVGNQPQHF
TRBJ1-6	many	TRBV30	CAWGTGRSPLHF
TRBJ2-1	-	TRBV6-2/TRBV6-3	CASSYSIGQPNNYNEQFF
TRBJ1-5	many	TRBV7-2	CASSRSSNQPQHF
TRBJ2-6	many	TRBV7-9	CASSRTGGANVLTF
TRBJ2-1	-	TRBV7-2	CASSIDRAGDEQFF
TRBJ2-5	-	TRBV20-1	CSAAPLAGLQETQYF
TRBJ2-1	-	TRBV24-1	CATSDPLQGPGNEQFF
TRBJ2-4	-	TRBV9	CASSRVPGDIQYF
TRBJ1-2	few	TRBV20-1	CSAREGGENYGYTF
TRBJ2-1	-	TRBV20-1	CSARKGGRNYNEQFF
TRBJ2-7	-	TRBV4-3	CASSQADGTSYEQYF
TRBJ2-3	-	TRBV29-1	CSVEGSGITDTQYF
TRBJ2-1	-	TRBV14	CASSQGGTSGSSNEQFF
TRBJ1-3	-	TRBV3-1	CASSPRQGPSGNTIYF
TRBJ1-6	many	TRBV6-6	CASRTTGFNSPLHF
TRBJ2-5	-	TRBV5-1	CASSLRPASGETQYF
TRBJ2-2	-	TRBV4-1	CASSQRGLETGKLFF
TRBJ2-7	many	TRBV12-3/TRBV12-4	CASSSTGGNGYEQYF
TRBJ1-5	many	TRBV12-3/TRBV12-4	CASSRTGGSNQPQHF